The 17 T cell receptor beta chains below were found in one sample sequenced in a study of T-cell memory formation after mild COVID-19. TCRdb analysed the 5' RACE reads with MiXCR anew, one entry per CDR3 protein. The repertoire holds nearly 350,000 distinct CDR3 sequences, with approximately 12% as singletons. Sequenced: PBMCs or a T cell subset sorted from them (not recorded which). The receptors here all came from a man between 18 and 29 years old who had mild COVID-19 (a few samples of this study predate the infection). Cell type and time point are not known.

The CDR3 DNA is TGTGCCAGCAGTGAGCCCGGAGGGGGATATTCACCCCTCCACTTT. Translating it yields CASSEPGGGYSPLHF. This sequence joins TRBV25-1 and TRBJ1-6; TRBD1 might be the D (6 bases). The CDR3 sequence is 15 residues long. V was cut by 3 bases and J by 8 bases, with 14 bases left in between. The germline V gene has CDR1 MGHDK and CDR2 SYGVNS.

V usage is TRBV7-2 and J usage is TRBJ2-4; 8 nucleotides align to TRBD1. This CDR3 comprises 15 residues. Germline V gene data show CDR1 as SGHTA and CDR2 as FQGNSA. Trimming cost V 6 bases and J 2 bases; bases outside gene matches: 6. CDR3 nucleotides: TGTGCCAGCAGTTCGGACAGGGTCACCAAAAACATTCAGTACTTC. Amino acid sequence: CASSSDRVTKNIQYF.

V is TRBV7-2 and J is TRBJ1-1; D gene ambiguous. The V and J ends lost 5 bases and 10 bases respectively, with 14 bases between them. The CDR3 contains 12 residues. Germline-derived CDR1 and CDR2 are SGHTA and FQGNSA. CDR3 amino acids: CASSPEGFGAFF. CDR3 nucleotides: TGTGCCAGCAGCCCCGAAGGATTTGGAGCTTTCTTT.

The rearrangement uses TRBV6-1 and TRBJ2-4, with D tentatively TRBD1 (5 bases). With 1 base removed from V and 5 bases from J, the gap between germline ends came to 6 bases. Germline CDR1 is MNHNS and CDR2 is SASEGT. The CDR3 covers 13 residues. CDR3 amino acids: CASSEGQQNIQYF. CDR3 bases: TGTGCCAGCAGTGAAGGACAGCAAAACATTCAGTACTTC.

This clonotype was picked up a small number of times. The chain has TRBV6-2 or TRBV6-3 and TRBJ1-1; TRBD1 might be the D (6 bases). The CDR3 length is 17 residues. V was clipped by 6 bases and J by 3 bases, with 23 bases between them. From germline, CDR1 is MNHEY and CDR2 SVGEGT. This chain's CDR3 is CASRNPLGGSTYTEAFF. The CDR3 DNA reads as TGTGCCAGCAGAAACCCACTAGGGGGATCAACATACACTGAAGCTTTCTTT.

The chain combines TRBV6-5 with TRBJ1-6, with a possible D match to TRBD1 (5 bases). Germline V gene data show CDR1 as MNHEY and CDR2 as SVGAGI. The CDR3 consists of 16 residues. Deletions cut 6 bases from V and 4 bases from J, with 16 bases between. In DNA, the CDR3 is TGTGCCAGCAGCCTTCAGACAGCCTATTATAATTCACCCCTCCACTTT. Translated: CASSLQTAYYNSPLHF.

This chain uses TRBV4-3 with TRBJ2-6; maybe TRBD1 (6 bases). Trimming stripped 4 bases from V and 2 bases from J, with 12 bases between. Germline CDR1 and CDR2: LGHNA and YSLEER. CDR3 size: 16 residues. As DNA, the CDR3 is TGCGCCAGCAGCCCGGGTGCAGGGGCTGGGGCCAACGTCCTGACTTTC. Its protein product is CASSPGAGAGANVLTF.

The chain couples TRBV5-6 to TRBJ1-1, with TRBD1 matching over 7 bases. The CDR3 is 13 residues long. Trimming took 5 bases from V and 3 from J; bases not matched to a gene: 4. The germline CDR1 and CDR2 sequences are SGHDT and YYEEEE. The CDR3 protein is CASREQGYTEAFF. The CDR3 DNA follows: TGTGCCAGCAGGGAACAGGGGTACACTGAAGCTTTCTTT. Using reference TRBV5-6 and TRBJ1-1 for the parts outside the CDR3, the full variable domain is DAGVTQSPTHLIKTRGQQVTLRCSPKSGHDTVSWYQQALGQGPQFIFQYYEEEERQRGNFPDRFSGHQFPNYSSELNVNALLLGDSALYLCASREQGYTEAFFGQGTRLTVV.

J is TRBJ1-4 and V is TRBV29-1, with D perhaps TRBD1 (6 bases). From germline, CDR1 is SQVTM and CDR2 ANQGSEA. CDR3 length equals 15 residues. V lost 5 bases and J lost 3, with 16 bases in between. The DNA for the CDR3 is TGCAGCGTTAAAGTGTGGGGGGCAGCTAATGAAAAACTGTTTTTT. This translates into CSVKVWGAANEKLFF.

The chain has TRBV6-5 and TRBJ2-2; TRBD1 or TRBD2 may be the D gene (5 bases each). The V gene's germline CDR1 is MNHEY and CDR2 SVGAGI. The germline V and J ends were trimmed by 5 bases and 1 base, with 20 bases remaining between them. The CDR3 runs to 18 residues. CDR3 sequence: CASSLGGYGTMNTGELFF. In DNA form, the CDR3 reads TGTGCCAGCAGTCTAGGAGGCTACGGGACCATGAACACCGGGGAGCTGTTTTTT.

This clonotype was seen a single time. The chain combines TRBV7-8 with TRBJ2-3; TRBD2 matches 8 bases. CDR3 length equals 16 residues. The germline CDR1 and CDR2 sequences are SGHVS and FQNEAQ. After removal of 5 bases from V and 6 bases from J, the junction contained 13 bases not matched to a gene. The CDR3 region has the DNA TGTGCCAGCAGCCAGGGACTAGTAGAGCCTGGGGATACGCAGTATTTT. It is translated as CASSQGLVEPGDTQYF.

This clonotype appeared many times. The chain couples TRBV7-2 to TRBJ2-2; TRBD1 matches 8 bases. Per germline, CDR1 SGHTA and CDR2 FQGNSA. J was trimmed by 8 bases and V by 4 bases; bases with no gene match: 9. CDR3 length: 15 amino acids. CDR3 bases: TGTGCCAGCAGCTCCAGGACAGGGAGAGCTGGGGAGCTGTTTTTT. This sequence encodes CASSSRTGRAGELFF.

The chain couples TRBV24-1 to TRBJ2-2; D perhaps matches TRBD2 (6 bases). Between the trimmed V and J ends, which lost 3 bases and 6 bases, there was a span of 13 bases. Looked up from germline, CDR1 is KGHDR and CDR2 is SFDVKD. The CDR3 totals 15 residues. The CDR3 reads CATSDASGGSGELFF. CDR3 bases: TGTGCCACCAGTGATGCGTCTGGGGGGTCCGGGGAGCTGTTTTTT.

This clonotype came up a few times. V usage is TRBV7-9 and J usage is TRBJ2-7, with D perhaps TRBD1 (6 bases). The CDR3 runs 15 residues. The V gene's germline CDR1 is SEHNR and CDR2 FQNEAQ (reference sequence). V dropped 5 bases and J dropped 0 bases, with 14 bases sitting between them. The CDR3 loop is CASSLGHTVSYEQYF. As DNA, the CDR3 is TGTGCCAGCAGCCTGGGACATACGGTCTCCTACGAGCAGTACTTC.

The chain is built from TRBV6-6 and TRBJ1-1, with D uncertain. The germline CDR1 and CDR2 sequences are MNHNY and SVGAGI (reference sequence). This CDR3 has 16 residues. The V gene lost 7 bases and the J gene lost 4 bases, with 22 bases spanning the gap. CDR3 nucleotides: TGTGCCAGCACCCCCCCTGGCCCCACTCAAGGCACTGAAGCTTTCTTT. Its protein product is CASTPPGPTQGTEAFF.

The table lists this clonotype with a few counts. V gene TRBV14 combines with J gene TRBJ2-1; 11 bases agree with TRBD1. Trimming at V came to 6 bases and at J to 3 bases, leaving 7 bases not matched to a gene. The CDR3 runs to 16 residues. In germline, CDR1 is SGHDN, CDR2 FVKESK. This chain's CDR3 is CASRRTGTGGYNEQFF. CDR3 DNA sequence: TGTGCCAGCAGGCGAACCGGGACAGGGGGCTACAATGAGCAGTTCTTC.

The chain links TRBV10-1 to TRBJ2-7; 8 bases agree with TRBD1. The CDR3 loop spans 15 amino acids. Germline V CDR1 and CDR2: WNHNN, SYGVQD (reference sequence). Germline trimming cut 0 bases from V and 2 bases from J; bases unmatched to any gene: 3. The CDR3 is CASSESTGETYEQYF. The CDR3 DNA sequence: TGCGCCAGCAGTGAGTCGACAGGGGAGACCTACGAGCAGTACTTC.